Following are 20 T cell receptor beta chains from one sample sequenced in a study of blood T cell repertoires in COVID-19. Sequencing was performed with immunoSEQ multiplex PCR; in TCRdb, only in-frame clones are kept and a portion is missing. The repertoire includes about 370,000 clones, around 92% of them detected once, and about 3% sits in the top ten. The sample was peripheral blood. These TCRs come from a woman between 25 and 40 years old with COVID-19, enrolled during active disease.

J is TRBJ2-1 and V is TRBV7-2; TRBD1 might be the D (6 bases). The CDR3 loop spans 15 amino acids. The germline V gene encodes CDR1 SGHTA and CDR2 FQGNSA. The germline V and J ends were trimmed by 3 bases and 6 bases, with 15 bases remaining between them. For the CDR3, the DNA is TGTGCCAGCAGCTTTTACAGGGAGAAAAGCAATGAGCAGTTCTTC. Protein: CASSFYREKSNEQFF. The full variable domain, rest sourced from reference TRBV7-2 and TRBJ2-1, is GAGVSQSPSNKVTEKGKDVELRCDPISGHTALYWYRQSLGQGLEFLIYFQGNSAPDKSGLPSDRFSAERTGGSVSTLTIQRTQQEDSAVYLCASSFYREKSNEQFFGPGTRLTVL.

The V call is TRBV29-1, the J call TRBJ1-1; D gene ambiguous. This CDR3 is 12 amino acids long. The V end was cut by 7 bases, the J end by 0 bases, with 9 bases between. The V gene's germline CDR1 is SQVTM and CDR2 ANQGSEA. The CDR3 sequence: CSASRMNTEAFF. CDR3 nucleotide sequence: TGCAGCGCCTCTAGGATGAACACTGAAGCTTTCTTT.

The chain uses TRBV5-1 and TRBJ2-7, with a tentative D call TRBD2 (6 bases). From germline, CDR1 is SGHRS and CDR2 YFSETQ. Trimming removed 7 bases from V and 6 bases from J, with 17 bases in between. The CDR3 is made up of 13 amino acids. The CDR3 here is CASGPRVGGEQYF. In nucleotides, the CDR3 is TGCGCCAGCGGTCCTAGGGTGGGAGGCGAGCAGTACTTC.

The rearrangement joins TRBV11-2 to TRBJ2-7, with 9 bases matching TRBD1. This CDR3 contains 15 residues. V shed 5 bases and J 6 bases; nucleotides not matched to a gene: 11. Germline V CDR1 and CDR2: SGHAT, FQNNGV. DNA for the CDR3: TGTGCCAGCAGCCGCTGGACAGGGGAGAGGGGCGAGCAGTACGTC. Translation gives CASSRWTGERGEQYV.

The chain employs TRBV7-2 and TRBJ1-4, with TRBD1 matching over 7 bases. The V and J ends lost 4 bases and 4 bases, in that order; junction bases with no gene match: 6. The CDR3 totals 15 residues. Germline lookup yields CDR1 SGHTA and CDR2 FQGNSA. The CDR3 sequence is CASSWQTGYNEKLFF. The CDR3 DNA reads TGTGCCAGCAGCTGGCAGACAGGGTATAATGAAAAACTGTTTTTT.

V is TRBV4-3 and J is TRBJ1-1; a possible D gene is TRBD1 (6 bases). Germline V CDR1 and CDR2: LGHNA, YSLEER. V was pared by 1 base and J by 3 bases, with 21 bases between. The CDR3 sequence is 18 residues long. The CDR3 DNA sequence: TGCGCCAGCAGCCAAGTTTCCTTCAACAGGGTACGCGACACTGAAGCTTTCTTT. Translating gives CASSQVSFNRVRDTEAFF.

V usage is TRBV10-2 and J usage is TRBJ1-6; D unresolved. The germline gives CDR1 WSHSY, CDR2 SAAADI. Trimming pared 2 bases from V and 3 bases from J, leaving 5 bases between. This CDR3 comprises 14 residues. The CDR3 region is CASSEVLYNSPLHF. The DNA for the CDR3 is TGCGCCAGCAGTGAGGTACTCTATAATTCACCCCTCCACTTT.

This chain connects TRBV6-6 to TRBJ1-6; D unclear. The V and J ends lost 8 bases and 7 bases respectively, with 18 bases between them. CDR3 length equals 15 residues. Germline-derived CDR1 and CDR2 are MNHNY and SVGAGI (reference sequence). The CDR3: CASEYRGQLNSPLHF. CDR3 coding DNA: TGTGCCAGCGAATATCGTGGGCAACTGAATTCACCCCTCCACTTT.

V is TRBV11-2 and J is TRBJ1-1, with unresolved D. CDR3 size: 13 residues. Trimming removed 1 base at V and 7 bases at J, with 10 bases between. Germline V CDR1 and CDR2: SGHAT, FQNNGV. The CDR3, as DNA: TGTGCCAGCAGCTTAGTAGCGCACCTTGAAGCTTTCTTT. Protein product: CASSLVAHLEAFF.

The V gene is TRBV24-1, the J gene TRBJ1-1; D gene unclear. This CDR3 comprises 11 residues. Germline V gene data show CDR1 as KGHDR and CDR2 as SFDVKD. V gave up 8 bases and J gave up 2 bases, with 5 bases separating them. DNA of the CDR3: TGTGCCACCATGACTAACACTGAAGCTTTCTTT. The encoded protein is CATMTNTEAFF.

V is TRBV6-1 and J is TRBJ1-6; D is undetermined. The CDR3 spans 13 residues. CDR1 and CDR2 (germline): MNHNS, SASEGT. Trimming left V 2 bases short and J 6 bases short, with 5 bases between. CDR3 protein: CASSEHTNSPLHF. The CDR3, as DNA: TGTGCCAGCAGTGAACACACTAATTCACCCCTCCACTTT.

The rearrangement links TRBV29-1 to TRBJ2-3; no clear D gene. Per the germline V gene, CDR1 is SQVTM and CDR2 is ANQGSEA. V was trimmed by 1 base and J by 1 base, leaving 12 bases between them. The CDR3 totals 15 residues. The chain's CDR3 is CSVEVTGLGTDTQYF. In DNA, the CDR3 is TGCAGCGTTGAAGTTACGGGTTTGGGCACAGATACGCAGTATTTT.

In its sample, this clone was seen a few times. The chain joins TRBV5-1 to TRBJ2-1, with D possibly TRBD2 on 6 matching bases. Per the germline V gene, CDR1 is SGHRS and CDR2 is YFSETQ. The V and J ends lost 0 bases and 5 bases respectively, with 9 bases between them. This CDR3 has 14 residues. The CDR3 here is CASSLGLDDNEQFF. CDR3 nucleotides: TGCGCCAGCAGCTTGGGACTAGACGACAATGAGCAGTTCTTC.

V and J are TRBV2 and TRBJ2-5; D unresolved. This CDR3 spans 15 amino acids. V shed 1 base and J shed 1 base, with 10 bases lying between them. Germline values: CDR1 SNHLY, CDR2 FYNNEI. CDR3 nucleotides: TGTGCCAGCAGTGAAGGGCGAGCGCCCCAAGAGACCCAGTACTTC. Its translation is CASSEGRAPQETQYF.

This clone was seen a few times. The rearrangement joins TRBV30 to TRBJ1-5; D perhaps matches TRBD1 (6 bases). Germline CDR1 is GTSNPN and CDR2 is SVGIG (reference sequence). CDR3 size: 15 residues. V was cut by 1 base and J by 4 bases, with 14 bases left in between. The CDR3 loop reads CAWSDKQGGNQPQHF. The DNA of the CDR3 is TGTGCCTGGAGTGATAAACAGGGTGGAAATCAGCCCCAGCATTTT.

This clone was detected a few times. This chain uses TRBV11-2 with TRBJ1-2; no firm D call. CDR1 and CDR2 from the germline V gene are SGHAT and FQNNGV. V was clipped by 1 base and J by 3 bases, with 15 bases between them. This CDR3 comprises 16 residues. CDR3 DNA: TGTGCCAGCAGCTTAGGGTCAGGCAGGTCGTACTATGGCTACACCTTC. Protein product: CASSLGSGRSYYGYTF.

The rearrangement uses TRBV5-1 and TRBJ2-7; 7 nucleotides match TRBD1. The CDR3 has 14 amino acids. The V gene's germline CDR1 is SGHRS and CDR2 YFSETQ. Trimming cost V 0 bases and J 7 bases; bases outside gene matches: 7. In nucleotides, the CDR3 is TGCGCCAGCAGCTTGGGACAGGGTTTATGGGAGCAGTACTTC. This codes for CASSLGQGLWEQYF.

The CDR3 reads CASSQVGERIYNEQFF. CDR3 coding DNA: TGTGCCAGCAGCCAAGTTGGCGAGCGGATCTACAATGAGCAGTTCTTC. This chain uses TRBV4-2 with TRBJ2-1, with D tentatively TRBD2 (5 bases). Germline V CDR1 and CDR2: LGHNA, YNFKEQ. The CDR3 extends over 16 amino acids. The germline V and J ends were trimmed by 1 base and 3 bases, with 13 bases remaining between them.

The table lists this clone with a few counts. The chain has TRBV27 and TRBJ1-5; no firm D call. With 2 bases removed from V and 6 bases from J, the gap between germline ends came to 11 bases. CDR1 is MNHEY and CDR2 is SMNVEV in the germline V gene (reference sequence). The CDR3 loop spans 14 amino acids. CDR3 sequence: CASSLEGAGQPQHF. The CDR3, as DNA: TGTGCCAGCAGTTTAGAGGGCGCCGGTCAGCCCCAGCATTTT.

This chain joins TRBV5-1 and TRBJ2-2; 7 nucleotides align to TRBD2. Germline loops: CDR1 SGHRS, CDR2 YFSETQ. The CDR3 runs 16 residues. With V trimmed by 2 bases and J by 0 bases, 4 bases remained unmatched. The CDR3 protein is CASSLGLAANTGELFF. CDR3 DNA: TGCGCCAGCAGCTTAGGGCTAGCGGCGAACACCGGGGAGCTGTTTTTT.